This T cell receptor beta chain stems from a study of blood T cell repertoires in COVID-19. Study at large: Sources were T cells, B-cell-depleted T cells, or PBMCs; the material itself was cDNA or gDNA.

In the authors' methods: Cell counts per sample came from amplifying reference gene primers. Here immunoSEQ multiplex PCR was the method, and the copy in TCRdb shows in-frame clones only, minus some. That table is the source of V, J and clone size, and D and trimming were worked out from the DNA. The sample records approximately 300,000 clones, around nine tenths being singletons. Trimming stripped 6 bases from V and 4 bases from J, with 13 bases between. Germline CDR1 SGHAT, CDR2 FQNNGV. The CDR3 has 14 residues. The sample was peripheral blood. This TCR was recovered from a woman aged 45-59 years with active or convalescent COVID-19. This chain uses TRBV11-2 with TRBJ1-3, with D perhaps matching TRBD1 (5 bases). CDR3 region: CASSPRRGGNTIYF. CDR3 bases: TGTGCCAGCAGTCCCAGGAGGGGCGGAAACACCATATATTTT.